The 16 T cell receptor beta chains in this list originate from one sample, sequenced in a study of blood T cell repertoires in COVID-19. Profiling relied on immunoSEQ multiplex PCR, and the TCRdb table lists in-frame clones only, not all of them. The table lists around 170,000 clones, more than 85% of them singletons, with under 0.7% in the top ten. What was sequenced was peripheral blood. These receptors were taken from a man aged 55 to 70 with COVID-19, enrolled during active disease.

The chain employs TRBV11-2 and TRBJ1-2, with TRBD1 identical over 8 bases. Germline CDR1 reads SGHAT; CDR2 reads FQNNGV. The CDR3 extends over 13 amino acids. V lost 6 bases, J lost 7 bases, and 7 bases stayed unmatched. DNA of the CDR3: TGTGCCAGCAGTACAGACAGGGGCCGTGGCTACACCTTC. Encoded protein: CASSTDRGRGYTF.

The J gene is TRBJ1-5, the V gene TRBV7-9; D is uncertain. Trimming took 0 bases from V and 8 from J, leaving 11 bases between them. The germline gives CDR1 SEHNR, CDR2 FQNEAQ (reference sequence). The CDR3 has 14 residues. The CDR3 bases are TGTGCCAGCAGCTTAGCCGGCCCCGGGGAGCCCCAGCATTTT. This encodes CASSLAGPGEPQHF.

The chain has TRBV11-3 and TRBJ1-4; TRBD1 might be the D (6 bases). Germline V gives CDR1 SGHNT, CDR2 YENEEA. CDR3 length: 15 residues. V was shortened by 5 bases and J by 5 bases, with 15 bases between the two germline ends. The CDR3 coding sequence is TGTGCCAGCAGCGGTTACAGGGCGAAGAATGAAAAACTGTTTTTT. As protein: CASSGYRAKNEKLFF.

The rearrangement joins TRBV20-1 to TRBJ2-7; unclear D gene. Looked up from germline, CDR1 is DFQATT and CDR2 is SNEGSKA (reference sequence). V was trimmed by 6 bases and J by 5 bases, leaving 11 bases between them. CDR3 length: 11 residues. CDR3 DNA: TGCAGTGCCGGAGTGTCCCACGAGCAGTACTTC. Protein sequence: CSAGVSHEQYF.

V gene TRBV19 combines with J gene TRBJ2-7; 7 bases agree with TRBD1. The CDR3 has 16 residues. From germline, CDR1 is LNHDA and CDR2 SQIVND (reference sequence). V trimming: 4 bases; J trimming: 2 bases; junction bases outside the gene matches: 11. The CDR3 bases are TGTGCCAGTAGTACCGGAAACAGGGGTTCGACCTACGAGCAGTACTTC. It is translated as CASSTGNRGSTYEQYF.

The chain is built from TRBV21-1 and TRBJ2-7; whether TRBD1, the table's D call, matches the DNA was not checked. TRBV21-1 counts as a pseudogene. CDR3 size: 16 residues. CDR3 amino acids: CASSRNRDRASYEQYF. For the CDR3, the DNA is TGTGCCAGCAGCAGAAACCGGGACAGGGCCTCCTACGAGCAGTACTTC.

This chain uses TRBV27 with TRBJ1-1; D not resolved. The CDR3 length is 13 residues. Germline V gene data show CDR1 as MNHEY and CDR2 as SMNVEV (reference sequence). Between the trimmed V and J ends, which lost 0 bases and 4 bases, there was a span of 6 bases. CDR3 protein: CASSLSRGTEAFF. CDR3 sequence (DNA): TGTGCCAGCAGTTTATCTCGGGGCACTGAAGCTTTCTTT.

This sequence joins TRBV3-1 (or the pseudogene TRBV3-2) and TRBJ1-2, with 9 bases fitting TRBD1. The germline V gene has CDR1 LGHDT and CDR2 YNNKEL (reference sequence). With V trimmed by 5 bases and J by 3 bases, 13 bases remained unmatched. The CDR3 consists of 17 residues. CDR3 region: CASSGTGTSLIDYGYTF. CDR3 coding DNA: TGTGCCAGCAGCGGGACAGGGACCTCCTTAATAGACTATGGCTACACCTTC.

The chain carries TRBV3-1 (or the pseudogene TRBV3-2) and TRBJ1-2; D not certain. The V gene's germline CDR1 is LGHDT and CDR2 YNNKEL (reference sequence). The CDR3 covers 14 residues. Trimming pared 0 bases from V and 1 base from J, leaving 6 bases between. The CDR3 DNA reads TGTGCCAGCAGCCAAGATATGAGTAACTATGGCTACACCTTC. It yields the protein CASSQDMSNYGYTF.

The chain links TRBV11-2 to TRBJ2-7, with D possibly being TRBD2 (5 bases). This CDR3 contains 12 residues. Germline V gene lookup returns CDR1 SGHAT and CDR2 FQNNGV. The V end was cut by 8 bases, the J end by 7 bases, with 15 bases between. CDR3 coding DNA: TGTGCCAGCCTCGCGGGTCTGGGGGAGCAGTACTTC. Its protein product is CASLAGLGEQYF.

The chain uses TRBV7-2 and TRBJ1-2; 8 nucleotides match TRBD1. This CDR3 has 16 residues. The germline V gene has CDR1 SGHTA and CDR2 FQGNSA. With 2 bases clipped from V and 2 bases from J, the junction kept 7 bases outside the gene matches. The CDR3 DNA follows: TGTGCCAGCAGCTTAAGTGCAGGGGGCGCGAACTATGGCTACACCTTC. Amino acid sequence: CASSLSAGGANYGYTF.

The chain has TRBV30 and TRBJ1-1; possibly TRBD1 for D (6 bases). V lost 2 bases and J lost 4, with 14 bases in between. Germline V gene sequence: CDR1 GTSNPN, CDR2 SVGIG (reference sequence). The CDR3 is made up of 14 amino acids. The CDR3 spells CAWSNPGVSTEAFF. CDR3 nucleotides: TGTGCCTGGAGTAACCCAGGGGTTTCCACTGAAGCTTTCTTT.

V is TRBV18 and J is TRBJ2-7; 8 nucleotides agree with TRBD1. Germline values: CDR1 KGHSH, CDR2 LQKENI. Trimming removed 6 bases from V and 2 bases from J; junction bases left unmatched: 6. This CDR3 spans 14 amino acids. The CDR3 nucleotides are TGTGCCAGCTCCCAGGGGGCCAGCACCTACGAGCAGTACTTC. Protein sequence: CASSQGASTYEQYF.

The chain employs TRBV11-2 and TRBJ2-1; 11 positions agree with TRBD2. Germline values: CDR1 SGHAT, CDR2 FQNNGV. With V trimmed by 3 bases and J by 7 bases, 14 bases remained unmatched. This CDR3 spans 18 amino acids. CDR3 amino acids: CASSFHTGGLAGENEQFF. The CDR3 DNA sequence: TGTGCCAGCAGCTTCCATACCGGTGGACTAGCGGGCGAAAATGAGCAGTTCTTC.

The chain is built from TRBV3-1 (or the pseudogene TRBV3-2) and TRBJ1-2, with 8 bases fitting TRBD1. This CDR3 comprises 14 residues. In germline, CDR1 is LGHDT, CDR2 YNNKEL (reference sequence). The V and J ends lost 4 bases and 4 bases, in that order; junction bases with no gene match: 5. CDR3 bases: TGTGCCAGCAGCCGAACAGGGGGTATCTATGGCTACACCTTC. Translation gives CASSRTGGIYGYTF.

The CDR3 reads CATSMPGQANYGYTF. DNA for the CDR3: TGTGCCACCAGCATGCCCGGACAGGCTAACTATGGCTACACCTTC. This chain connects TRBV15 to TRBJ1-2; 7 bases fit TRBD1. The V gene's germline CDR1 is LNHNV and CDR2 YYDKDF (reference sequence). The V segment lost 4 bases and the J segment 0 bases; nucleotides outside the gene matches: 5. The CDR3 extends over 15 amino acids. Full variable domain (remainder filled in from reference TRBV15 and TRBJ1-2): DAMVIQNPRYQVTQFGKPVTLSCSQTLNHNVMYWYQQKSSQAPKLLFHYYDKDFNNEADTPDNFQSRRPNTSFCFLDIRSPGLGDTAMYLCATSMPGQANYGYTFGSGTRLTVV.